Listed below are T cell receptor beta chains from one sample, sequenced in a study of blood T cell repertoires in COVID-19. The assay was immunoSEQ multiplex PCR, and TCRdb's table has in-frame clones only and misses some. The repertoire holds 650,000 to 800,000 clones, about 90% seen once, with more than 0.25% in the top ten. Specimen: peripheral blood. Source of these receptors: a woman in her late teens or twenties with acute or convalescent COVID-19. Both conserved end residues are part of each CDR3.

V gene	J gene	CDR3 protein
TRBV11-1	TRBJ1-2	CASSPDRGYGYTF
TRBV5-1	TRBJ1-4	CASSLRTGNEKLFF
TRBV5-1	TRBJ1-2	CASSRGQGFGYTF
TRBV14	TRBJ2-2	CASSQVGAGELFF
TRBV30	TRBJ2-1	CAWTLGRAYNEQFF
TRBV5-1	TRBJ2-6	CASSSGGAGANVLTF
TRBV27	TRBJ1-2	CASSLSGQGLGYTF
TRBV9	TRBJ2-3	CASSVQGPGGTDTQYF
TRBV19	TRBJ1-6	CASRTVYNSPLHF
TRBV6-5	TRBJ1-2	CASSAGTEYGYTF
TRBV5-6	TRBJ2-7	CASSLDRGSTYEQYF
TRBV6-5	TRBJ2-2	CASTAHRTNTGELFF
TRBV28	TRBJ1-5	CASSLLQVGQPQHF
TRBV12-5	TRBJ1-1	CASGFGYQGFRWDTEAFF
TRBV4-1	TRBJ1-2	CASSHLPQGDGYTF
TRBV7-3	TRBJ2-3	CASSLRGRLAGGADTQYF
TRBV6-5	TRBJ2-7	CASSTRDRSTYEQYF
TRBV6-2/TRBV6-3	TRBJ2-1	CASSGLPSGGYNEQFF
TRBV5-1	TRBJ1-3	CASSLITGDTIYF
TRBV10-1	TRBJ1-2	CASSDQGVRGYTF
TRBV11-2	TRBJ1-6	CASSPGGKRVNSPLHF
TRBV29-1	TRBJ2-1	CSVAPWGQGVNEQFF
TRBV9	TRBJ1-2	CASSLNRDGGNYGYTF
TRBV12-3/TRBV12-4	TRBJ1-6	CASSLSGLSPLHF
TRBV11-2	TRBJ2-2	CASSVGHIFTGELFF
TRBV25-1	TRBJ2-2	CASSAGLATGELFF
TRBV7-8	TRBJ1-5	CASSRAGGTGGQPQHF
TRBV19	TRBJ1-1	CASSTRQGMNTEAFF
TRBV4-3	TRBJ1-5	CASSQSAGTIYGPQHF
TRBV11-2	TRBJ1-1	CASSYIGHPNTEAFF
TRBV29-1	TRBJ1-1	CSVPGVGSTEAFF
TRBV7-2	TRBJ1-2	CASSLQDYGYTF
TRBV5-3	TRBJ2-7	CARSSPGQTHEQYF
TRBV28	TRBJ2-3	CASSHRTGAITDTQYF
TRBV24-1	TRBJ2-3	CATGGGTDTQYF
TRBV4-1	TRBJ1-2	CASSQDTLGRNYGYTF
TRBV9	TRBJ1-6	CASSVTLGQGNNSPLHF
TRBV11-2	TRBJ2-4	CASRPEGKAKNIQYF
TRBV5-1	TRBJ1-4	CASTLGLESNEKLFF
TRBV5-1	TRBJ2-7	CASSESTLARDEQYF